The clone carrying this TCR beta chain has more than one count but fewer than ten. Using a J-beta primer mix together with a sample-barcoded 5' primer, a second PCR was run for roughly 6 to 11 cycles. Each of the cDNA molecules was tagged by a template-switch adaptor with 12 random nucleotides. TCRdb reprocessed the 5' RACE reads via MiXCR and lists one record per CDR3 protein. There are around 1,000,000 distinct CDR3 sequences in the sample; roughly two fifths occur only once, and roughly 14% lies in the top ten. CDR1 is SGHKS, CDR2 YYEKEE, per germline (reference sequence). Trimming pared 4 bases from V and 9 bases from J, leaving 14 bases between. The CDR3 runs to 13 residues. The data were taken from a study of blood T cells in healthy people across ages. Total RNA, at least 5 micrograms per sample, was extracted from PBMCs.

The specimen sequenced was blood. This chain links TRBV5-5 with TRBJ1-5; no clear D. This sequence originates from a man between 18 and 35 years old in good health. CDR3 sequence: CASSDTPTRPQHF. The CDR3 DNA sequence: TGTGCCAGCAGCGATACCCCCACCCGGCCCCAGCATTTT.